The rows below give T cell receptor beta chains drawn from one sample of a study of T cell responses to AZD1222 COVID-19 vaccine. Repertoires were generated with immunoSEQ multiplex PCR, while TCRdb's copy carries only in-frame clones and drops some. The sample lists roughly 110,000 clones, about 91% occurring once. Sequenced here: peripheral blood, sampled 28 days after the second AZD1222 dose. Receptors originate from an adult who received the AZD1222 COVID-19 vaccine. The conserved cysteine and the conserved F or W are not part of the CDR3 here. The order of the fields is V gene, CDR3 protein.

V gene: TRBV12-3/TRBV12-4; CDR3 protein: ASSSSRVNEQF
V gene: TRBV28; CDR3 protein: ASSIGTGHQPQH
V gene: TRBV28; CDR3 protein: ASIDSGNTIY
V gene: TRBV10-3; CDR3 protein: AISRTTREETQY
V gene: TRBV19; CDR3 protein: ASTDEGVSQPQH
V gene: TRBV29-1; CDR3 protein: SALDSKDTEAF
V gene: TRBV6-5; CDR3 protein: ASISPQGVYF
V gene: TRBV10-3; CDR3 protein: AISDPGQANTEAF
V gene: TRBV11-2; CDR3 protein: ASSFTGVDGGYT
V gene: TRBV7-3; CDR3 protein: ASSLGHSGANVLT
V gene: TRBV20-1; CDR3 protein: SAISNYGYT
V gene: TRBV19; CDR3 protein: ASSIVSGNGNTIY
V gene: TRBV19; CDR3 protein: ASADMYNSPLH
V gene: TRBV2; CDR3 protein: ASKEEGGAKNSPLH